This TCR beta chain was sequenced during a study of T cell changes during pregnancy in multiple sclerosis. Assay used: immunoSEQ multiplex PCR; TCRdb lists only in-frame clones, some missing. The sample includes around 55,000 clones, 70% to 90% seen only once; the top ten take 0.55% to 0.6%. CDR1 is SGHDN, CDR2 FVKESK, per germline. The CDR3 is 15 amino acids. Trimming took off 1 base at V and 4 bases at J, with 13 bases between the two ends. The sequence was obtained from a female donor with multiple sclerosis, enrolled in a pregnancy study. The specimen was CD4+ T cells from peripheral blood mononuclear cells, collected in the first trimester of pregnancy. J is TRBJ2-5 and V is TRBV14; tentative D call: TRBD1 (6 bases). The CDR3 reads CASSQGWGPSETQYF. In DNA form, the CDR3 reads TGTGCCAGCAGCCAAGGGTGGGGGCCATCAGAGACCCAGTACTTC.